These 32 T cell receptor beta chains were all obtained from the same sample, sequenced in a study of CD8+CD57+ T cells in acquired aplastic anemia. Patients chosen for sequencing had shown CD8+CD57+ cell expansion by flow cytometry. Researchers used genomic DNA as the template to profile TCR beta VDJ and CDR3. TCRdb re-called the reads through MiXCR, storing one row per CDR3 protein. The sample lists around 250,000 distinct CDR3 sequences, 82% occurring once. Sequencing used sorted CD4+, CD8+, or CD8+CD57+ T cells (not recorded which) from PBMCs. The receptors stem from a human donor with aplastic anemia.

To note about this clonotype: The germline gene is not matched at one end of the junction; a read error may be the cause. V usage is TRBV7-9 and J usage is TRBJ2-3; tentatively, D is TRBD1 (6 bases). The CDR3 is made up of 14 amino acids. Germline V gives CDR1 SEHNR, CDR2 FQNEAQ (reference sequence). Written as DNA, the CDR3 is TGTGCCAGCAGCTCAGGGGAGCGCCCCGATACGAAGCAGTTT. This codes for CASSSGERPDTKQF. Combining the CDR3 with reference TRBV7-9 and TRBJ2-3 gives the whole variable domain DTGVSQNPRHKITKRGQNVTFRCDPISEHNRLYWYRQTLGQGPEFLTYFQNEAQLEKSRLLSDRFSAERPKGSFSTLEIQRTEQGDSAMYLCASSSGERPDTKQFGPGTRLTVL.

Notes on this clonotype: This likely comes from a read error, as the CDR3 has no conserved phenylalanine or tryptophan at its end. The DNA is left out, because the CDR3 cannot be placed on it with certainty; the CDR3 is given as TCRdb lists it. J is TRBJ2-5 and V is TRBV7-9; TRBD1 is the table's D call and was not checked against the DNA. Germline V gives CDR1 SEHNR, CDR2 FQNEAQ (reference sequence). The CDR3 numbers 12 amino acids, ends counted. The CDR3 loop is CAGSGATGAQSD.

Comment on this clonotype: Given the absence of the conserved phenylalanine or tryptophan at the CDR3 end, a read error is likely. The DNA is left out, because the CDR3 cannot be placed on it with certainty; the CDR3 is given as TCRdb lists it. V gene TRBV12-3 or TRBV12-4 combines with J gene TRBJ1-2. The CDR3 contains 15 residues when both ends are counted. The CDR3: CASSFRGQETQYYAS.

The genes are TRBV20-1 and TRBJ2-1; 8 bases match TRBD2. CDR1 and CDR2 (germline): DFQATT, SNEGSKA (reference sequence). The CDR3 has 15 residues. The V segment lost 3 bases and the J segment 10 bases; nucleotides outside the gene matches: 14. The CDR3 spells CSASSTGGRAGEQFF. The CDR3, as DNA: TGCAGTGCTAGCAGTACGGGAGGGAGGGCGGGAGAGCAGTTCTTC.

The V gene is TRBV15, the J gene TRBJ2-7; tentative D call: TRBD1 (5 bases). Germline CDR1 is LNHNV and CDR2 is YYDKDF (reference sequence). The CDR3 runs 14 residues. In DNA, the CDR3 is TGTGCTGCCAGTACAGGCACCGAGCACGACGAGCAGTACTTC. It codes for CAASTGTEHDEQYF.

The CDR3 nucleotides read TGTGCCACCAGTGGTGAGGGACGCTATGGCTACACCTTC. Translating it yields CATSGEGRYGYTF. V usage is TRBV24-1 and J usage is TRBJ1-2, with a possible D match to TRBD1 (5 bases). CDR1 is KGHDR and CDR2 is SFDVKD in the germline V gene. This CDR3 has 13 residues. Trimming pared 5 bases from V and 4 bases from J, leaving 10 bases between.

The V and J genes are TRBV15 and TRBJ2-3; no clear D. The germline V and J ends were trimmed by 3 bases and 9 bases, with 16 bases remaining between them. The germline gives CDR1 LNHNV, CDR2 YYDKDF (reference sequence). This CDR3 contains 14 residues. CDR3 sequence (DNA): TGTGCCACCAGCAGGGGCTGCAGTCACGAGACGCAGTATTTT. Translated, it gives CATSRGCSHETQYF.

A note on this clonotype: One junction end does not reproduce the germline sequence, and a read error may be involved. J is TRBJ2-3 and V is TRBV7-9; D is possibly TRBD1 or TRBD2 (5 bases each). This CDR3 has 14 amino acids. Per germline, CDR1 SEHNR and CDR2 FQNEAQ (reference sequence). The CDR3 region is CASSSGTTYYNEQF. DNA of the CDR3: TGTGCCAGCAGCTCCGGGACCACCTACTACAATGAGCAGTTT. Complete variable domain (other parts from reference TRBV7-9 and TRBJ2-3): DTGVSQNPRHKITKRGQNVTFRCDPISEHNRLYWYRQTLGQGPEFLTYFQNEAQLEKSRLLSDRFSAERPKGSFSTLEIQRTEQGDSAMYLCASSSGTTYYNEQFGPGTRLTVL.

As to this clonotype: The CDR3 carries no conserved terminal phenylalanine or tryptophan, so it likely arises from a read error. The DNA is omitted, as the CDR3 cannot be located on it reliably, and the CDR3 follows TCRdb's listing. This chain links TRBV2 with TRBJ1-2. Germline assignment: CDR1 SNHLY and CDR2 FYNNEI. The CDR3 has 15 amino acids, counting both end residues. CDR3 region: CASSDGGVHDQCFGP.

This chain uses TRBV15 with TRBJ2-1, with unresolved D. The CDR3 consists of 14 residues. V gave up 1 base and J gave up 13 bases, with 17 bases separating them. Germline V gives CDR1 LNHNV, CDR2 YYDKDF (reference sequence). CDR3 residues: CATSRGSEHNNQFF. CDR3 nucleotide sequence: TGTGCCACCAGCAGAGGCAGCGAGCACAATAACCAGTTCTTC.

The V call is TRBV10-3, the J call TRBJ2-7; the D is unclear. This CDR3 comprises 11 residues. Per the germline V gene, CDR1 is ENHRY and CDR2 is SYGVKD. CDR3 sequence: CAITRSYEQYV. In DNA form, the CDR3 reads TGTGCCATCACCCGCTCCTATGAGCAGTACGTC.

Comment on this clonotype: The junction does not match germline at one end; this may be a read error. The chain has TRBV9 and TRBJ2-1, with D possibly being TRBD2 (5 bases). This CDR3 contains 15 residues. Germline V CDR1 and CDR2: SGDLS, YYNGEE. The CDR3 bases are TGTGCCAGCAGCGTAGGGGTCTCGGGAAATAATGCGCAGTTCTTC. Its translation is CASSVGVSGNNAQFF.

This clonotype was seen just once. Relative to the germline gene, one junction end is altered; a read error may explain this. J is TRBJ2-1 and V is TRBV7-9; TRBD1 matches 8 bases. Germline CDR1 reads SEHNR; CDR2 reads FQNEAQ (reference sequence). This CDR3 region has 15 residues. CDR3 loop: CASSLDLTGDSEPYF. The CDR3 bases are TGTGCCAGCAGCTTAGATCTGACAGGGGATAGTGAGCCTTACTTC.

For this clonotype: Because the CDR3 is missing its conserved closing phenylalanine or tryptophan, this is likely a read error. Because the CDR3's place on the DNA is in doubt, the DNA is left out and the CDR3 is given as listed by TCRdb. The V and J genes are TRBV7-2 and TRBJ2-3; the D call TRBD2 from the table was never checked on the DNA. Germline loops: CDR1 SGHTA, CDR2 FQGNSA. The CDR3 spans 12 amino acids, including both terminal residues. Here the CDR3 reads CASSVGGGPHTL.

The chain employs TRBV5-6 and TRBJ2-3; TRBD2 might be the D (6 bases). Germline V gene data show CDR1 as SGHDT and CDR2 as YYEEEE. The V and J ends lost 4 bases and 3 bases respectively, with 9 bases between them. The CDR3 totals 13 residues. CDR3 DNA sequence: TGTGCCAGCAGCGTGGGGAGGACAGATACGCAGTATTTT. Protein sequence: CASSVGRTDTQYF.

This clonotype appeared once. The genes are TRBV7-6 and TRBJ2-7; 10 bases align to TRBD1. Germline CDR1 reads SGHVS; CDR2 reads FNYEAQ. The CDR3 has 14 amino acids. The CDR3 nucleotides are TGTGCCAGCAGCTTAGGCCGGGACAGGGGTGATTCACCCGTC. Translation: CASSLGRDRGDSPV.

A remark on this clonotype: An end of the junction differs from the germline gene, which may be a read error. The chain employs TRBV7-9 and TRBJ2-3; 7 bases map to TRBD2. The V gene's germline CDR1 is SEHNR and CDR2 FQNEAQ (reference sequence). This CDR3 has 13 residues. The CDR3 loop is CASTLGRADTRAF. CDR3 coding DNA: TGTGCCAGCACCCTAGGGAGGGCAGACACGCGGGCCTTC.

This clonotype showed up just a few times. One end of the junction does not line up with germline, which may come from a read error. This rearrangement joins TRBV2 to TRBJ1-2; D may be TRBD1 (6 bases). This CDR3 comprises 14 residues. The germline gives CDR1 SNHLY, CDR2 FYNNEI. CDR3 region: CASGEQGGDYGYTF. CDR3 DNA: TGTGCCAGCGGTGAACAGGGAGGAGACTATGGCTACACCTTC.

This clonotype occurred a few times. J is TRBJ1-2 and V is TRBV11-2; D might be TRBD1 (5 bases). Germline-derived CDR1 and CDR2 are SGHAT and FQNNGV. V was cut by 5 bases and J by 6 bases, with 25 bases left in between. The CDR3 contains 17 residues. The CDR3 here is CASSLRIGGARSDGYTF. The CDR3, as DNA: TGTGCCAGCAGCCTACGAATCGGAGGGGCCCGTTCTGATGGCTACACCTTC.

Points on this clonotype: A read error may produce the germline difference seen at one junction end. The V call is TRBV7-9, the J call TRBJ2-5; possible D gene TRBD2, 5 bases. Germline-derived CDR1 and CDR2 are SEHNR and FQNEAQ (reference sequence). The CDR3 loop spans 14 amino acids. The CDR3 is CATSRGRGQVIQYF. Here the CDR3 DNA reads TGTGCCACCAGCAGAGGACGCGGGCAAGTGATCCAGTACTTC.

Concerning this clonotype: One junction end disagrees with the germline gene, perhaps due to a read error. The rearrangement uses TRBV15 and TRBJ2-3; D gene ambiguous. The DNA end favors TRBJ2-7, so the J call may be wrong. The V gene's germline CDR1 is LNHNV and CDR2 YYDKDF (reference sequence). The CDR3 has 14 amino acids. The CDR3: CATSGPGRAYAQYF. The DNA for the CDR3 is TGTGCCACCAGCGGCCCGGGCCGTGCCTACGCGCAGTACTTC.

The chain joins TRBV9 to TRBJ2-7; 8 bases are a match to TRBD1. The CDR3 totals 16 residues. From germline, CDR1 is SGDLS and CDR2 YYNGEE. V lost 3 bases, J lost 6 bases, and 14 bases stayed unmatched. The CDR3 loop is CASSAGGHADTAEQYV. In nucleotides, the CDR3 is TGTGCCAGCAGCGCAGGGGGCCATGCAGATACGGCCGAGCAGTACGTC.

The rearrangement uses TRBV7-8 and TRBJ2-7; D gene unclear. This CDR3 has 18 amino acids. CDR1 and CDR2 (germline): SGHVS, FQNEAQ. V lost 2 bases to trimming and J lost 3 bases, with 23 bases between them. Here the CDR3 reads CASSLPRGRNTLYYEQYV. The CDR3, as DNA: TGTGCCAGCAGCTTACCTCGAGGTCGGAATACGCTTTACTACGAGCAGTACGTC.

The chain joins TRBV5-1 to TRBJ2-7, with TRBD1 as a possible D gene (5 bases). The CDR3 sequence is 18 residues long. Per germline, CDR1 SGHRS and CDR2 YFSETQ. V lost 2 bases to trimming and J lost 1 base, with 22 bases between them. The CDR3 DNA follows: TGCGCCAGCAGCTTTGACGGTGGCGAGACAGCCCTTTCCTACGAGCAGTACGTC. Amino acids: CASSFDGGETALSYEQYV.

CDR3 protein: CASSSSLQETQYF. In nucleotides, the CDR3 is TGTGCCAGCAGCTCCTCACTCCAAGAGACCCAGTACTTC. The rearrangement uses TRBV7-9 and TRBJ2-5; D is unclear. The germline CDR1 and CDR2 sequences are SEHNR and FQNEAQ (reference sequence). V was clipped by 4 bases and J by 1 base, with 7 bases between them. The CDR3 spans 13 residues.

This chain joins TRBV7-8 and TRBJ2-1, with D perhaps TRBD2 (5 bases). The CDR3 covers 16 residues. V was trimmed by 3 bases and J by 10 bases, leaving 22 bases between them. CDR1 SGHVS and CDR2 FQNEAQ come from the germline V gene. Written as DNA, the CDR3 is TGTGCCAGCAGCTTTGAGAGAGGTCGCGGTAGGGAGGAGCAGTTCTTC. Residues: CASSFERGRGREEQFF.

The rearrangement uses TRBV7-9 and TRBJ1-1; 7 bases line up with TRBD1. Trimming at V came to 5 bases and at J to 1 base, leaving 4 bases not matched to a gene. CDR1 and CDR2 from the germline V gene are SEHNR and FQNEAQ (reference sequence). This CDR3 is 14 amino acids long. The CDR3 loop is CASSQGGANTEAFF. CDR3 DNA: TGTGCCAGCAGCCAGGGGGGGGCGAACACTGAAGCTTTCTTT.

On this clonotype: A junction end diverges from the germline sequence, so it may reflect a read error. The V call is TRBV5-1, the J call TRBJ1-5; D not resolved. CDR1 and CDR2 (germline): SGHRS, YFSETQ. The CDR3 has 15 amino acids. CDR3 DNA: TGTGCCAGCAGCTTGGACGCGGGAAACAATCAGCCCCAGCATTTT. Translated, it gives CASSLDAGNNQPQHF.

Of note for this clonotype: This is likely a read error, given that the CDR3 carries no conserved phenylalanine or tryptophan at its end. The DNA is left out, because the CDR3 cannot be placed on it with certainty; the CDR3 is given as TCRdb lists it. V usage is TRBV7-8 and J usage is TRBJ2-3; the table's D call, TRBD1, was not checked against the DNA. The CDR3 totals 13 residues, both ends included. Germline V CDR1 and CDR2: SGHVS, FQNEAQ. The chain's CDR3 is CASGDGGNDTQHL.

Note on this clonotype: The CDR3 does not end in the conserved phenylalanine or tryptophan, so this is likely a read error. Because the CDR3's place on the DNA is in doubt, the DNA is left out and the CDR3 is given as listed by TCRdb. This chain connects TRBV19 to TRBJ2-1; no check of the table's D call, TRBD2, against the DNA was made. Germline V gene sequence: CDR1 LNHDA, CDR2 SQIVND (reference sequence). Termini included, the CDR3 measures 16 amino acids. The CDR3 loop reads CASSIASGAYHDELFV.

The chain carries TRBV7-8 and TRBJ2-5, with 9 bases identical to TRBD1. The CDR3 contains 15 residues. The junction had 5 bases not matched to a gene; V was cut back by 5 bases and J by 1 base. Germline-derived CDR1 and CDR2 are SGHVS and FQNEAQ. The CDR3 spells CASSKGQGSQETQYF. CDR3 nucleotides: TGTGCCAGCAGCAAAGGACAGGGGTCCCAAGAGACCCAGTACTTC.

CDR3 DNA: TGTGCCAGCGTGGACGGGGGCACCGAGAAGCAGTATTTT. It is translated as CASVDGGTEKQYF. The chain uses TRBV24-1 and TRBJ2-3; D is possibly TRBD1 or TRBD2 (6 bases each). The CDR3 contains 13 residues. With 11 bases removed from V and 11 bases from J, the gap between germline ends came to 22 bases. The germline gives CDR1 KGHDR, CDR2 SFDVKD.